This T cell receptor beta chain was observed in a study of blood T cell repertoires in COVID-19. Study background: Samples of COVID-19 (acute and convalescent) were obtained from the United States, Italy and Spain.

The CDR3 runs 17 residues. With 5 bases clipped from V and 3 bases from J, the junction kept 10 bases outside the gene matches. Libraries were prepared by immunoSEQ multiplex PCR; TCRdb keeps only in-frame clonotypes and omits some of them. The sample carries around 100,000 clones, 85% recorded once. The sequence derives from a man aged 45-65 years with active or convalescent COVID-19. The chain employs TRBV5-3 and TRBJ1-5; 11 positions match TRBD1. TRBV5-3 is recorded as an ORF, its role being uncertain. Sequencing used peripheral blood. The CDR3 reads CARSLPPGQGDNQPQHF. In nucleotides, the CDR3 is TGTGCCAGAAGTTTACCGCCGGGACAGGGGGACAATCAGCCCCAGCATTTT.